Here is one T cell receptor beta chain with its context. The data belong to a study of blood T cell repertoires in COVID-19. Study details: The samples span acute and convalescent COVID-19 from the United States, Italy and Spain. In each case, the material was cDNA or gDNA derived from T cells, B-cell-depleted T cells, or PBMCs.

Per the study methods: Amplification of reference gene primers was used by the study to estimate nucleated cell counts. Measured with immunoSEQ multiplex PCR; TCRdb has only the in-frame clones, and not every one. V and J calls plus clone size are reproduced from that table; the DNA served to infer D and trimming. The table records over 300,000 clones, 90% of them present only once. Trimming removed 7 bases at V and 5 bases at J, with 14 bases between. Germline CDR1 is MNHEY and CDR2 is SMNVEV (reference sequence). CDR3 size: 13 residues. The rearrangement links TRBV27 to TRBJ2-5, with D perhaps matching TRBD2 (7 bases). This TCR derives from a young man with active or convalescent COVID-19. The sequenced sample consisted of peripheral blood. As DNA, the CDR3 is TGTGCCAGCACTGGGGGGGCAGATGAGACCCAGTACTTC. Translated, it gives CASTGGADETQYF.